This T cell receptor (beta chain) was profiled in a study of T-cell reconstitution after alpha-beta-depleted transplantation in children. Overall study findings and caveats: Newly generated T cells supplied most T-cell counts and diversity one year post-transplant. It was reported that alpha-beta T cells came from several hundred expanded graft clones (about two months after transplant).

This clonotype has at least ten counts. Its antigen is currently unknown. The CDR3 totals 11 residues. Germline V gives CDR1 DFQATT, CDR2 SNEGSKA (reference sequence). Trimming cost V 5 bases and J 8 bases, with 11 bases left between them. The authors prepared the TCRbeta library with unique molecular identifiers. TCRdb independently ran MiXCR on the PCR reads; one entry per CDR3 protein. The table lists some 600,000 distinct CDR3 sequences, 10% to 15% of them singletons. The chain carries TRBV20-1 and TRBJ2-3; unclear D gene. The receptor's source is a male patient younger than 18 who had a stem cell transplant for acute myeloid leukemia, so the T cells may come from the graft donor. This sample comprised PBMCs, mostly from graft donor cells, obtained 360 days after TCRalphabeta/CD19-depleted stem cell transplant. The CDR3 bases are TGCAGTGCTGAAACAGCGCCTACGCAGTATTTT. Translating it yields CSAETAPTQYF.